The 5 T cell receptor beta chains given below trace back to one sample, sequenced in a study of shared T cell receptors in the human thymus. Sequencing used immunoSEQ multiplex PCR; TCRdb keeps in-frame clones, though not all of them. The sample contains hundreds of thousands of clones, about 90% of which appear only once. These records were also assigned to another study, of human thymus T cells.

The sequenced sample was thymocytes. The receptors were sampled from a boy under three years old with a congenital heart defect.

The chain couples TRBV5-6 to TRBJ2-1; tentative D call: TRBD2 (5 bases). Germline CDR1 reads SGHDT; CDR2 reads YYEEEE. The CDR3 spans 16 residues. V was trimmed by 0 bases and J by 0 bases, leaving 10 bases between them. CDR3 in amino acids: CASSLGLTSSYNEQFF. The CDR3 DNA reads as TGTGCCAGCAGCTTGGGACTAACTAGCTCCTACAATGAGCAGTTCTTC.

V and J are TRBV10-3 and TRBJ2-1; tentative D call: TRBD2 (6 bases). This CDR3 spans 18 amino acids. V dropped 7 bases and J dropped 7 bases, with 29 bases sitting between them. Germline lookup yields CDR1 ENHRY and CDR2 SYGVKD. The CDR3 region is CAINRSVDGRGPFNEQFF. The CDR3 nucleotides read TGTGCCATCAACCGTAGCGTGGACGGGAGAGGCCCCTTTAATGAGCAGTTCTTC.

The chain uses TRBV12-5 and TRBJ1-1; D is unresolved. This CDR3 contains 11 residues. CDR1 and CDR2 from the germline V gene are LGHNT and FRNRAP. V lost 5 bases, J lost 2 bases, and 3 bases lay in between. The CDR3 reads CASGTNTEAFF. The CDR3, as DNA: TGTGCTAGTGGTACAAACACTGAAGCTTTCTTT. The whole variable domain, remainder taken from reference TRBV12-5 and TRBJ1-1, is DARVTQTPRHKVTEMGQEVTMRCQPILGHNTVFWYRQTMMQGLELLAYFRNRAPLDDSGMPKDRFSAEMPDATLATLKIQPSEPRDSAVYFCASGTNTEAFFGQGTRLTVV.

CDR3 in amino acids: CASTSRDRGNSPLHF. In DNA, the CDR3 is TGTGCCAGCACTTCTCGGGACAGGGGTAATTCACCCCTCCACTTT. V is TRBV27 and J is TRBJ1-6; 10 nucleotides align to TRBD1. Germline V lookup: CDR1 MNHEY, CDR2 SMNVEV (reference sequence). Trimming at V came to 7 bases and at J to 6 bases, leaving 6 bases not matched to a gene. The CDR3 totals 15 residues.

The rearrangement links TRBV14 to TRBJ2-7; 7 positions agree with TRBD1. V lost 1 base, J lost 2 bases, and 14 bases stayed unmatched. The length of the CDR3 is 18 residues. Germline V gene sequence: CDR1 SGHDN, CDR2 FVKESK. The chain's CDR3 is CASSQVPPTGDSPYEQYF. The CDR3 DNA reads as TGTGCCAGCAGCCAAGTACCCCCTACAGGGGATTCTCCCTACGAGCAGTACTTC. Looking up the rest from reference TRBV14 and TRBJ2-7 gives the full variable domain: EAGVTQFPSHSVIEKGQTVTLRCDPISGHDNLYWYRRVMGKEIKFLLHFVKESKQDESGMPNNRFLAERTGGTYSTLKVQPAELEDSGVYFCASSQVPPTGDSPYEQYFGPGTRLTVT.